The source of this T cell receptor (beta chain) is a study of blood T cells in healthy people across ages. This clonotype was detected only a few times. Its antigen remains unidentified. The authors ran a second PCR of about 6 to 11 cycles using a sample-barcoded 5' primer and a J-beta primer mix. A template-switch adaptor with 12 random nucleotides tagged each cDNA molecule. TCRdb redid the calling of the 5' RACE reads with MiXCR, one entry per CDR3 protein. This sample has about 680,000 distinct CDR3 sequences, with 45% to 50% found just once. Between the trimmed V and J ends, which lost 4 bases and 0 bases, there was a span of 8 bases. The germline V gene has CDR1 SGHRS and CDR2 YFSETQ. The CDR3 is 15 residues long. The study's findings and limits: Age advanced and TCR beta diversity per million T cells fell, roughly linearly.

The chain has TRBV5-1 and TRBJ2-6; unclear D gene. Sequenced: blood. The TCR was taken from a woman in her sixties or seventies in good health. DNA for the CDR3: TGCGCCAGCAGCCAAAGCAACTCTGGGGCCAACGTCCTGACTTTC. Its translation: CASSQSNSGANVLTF.